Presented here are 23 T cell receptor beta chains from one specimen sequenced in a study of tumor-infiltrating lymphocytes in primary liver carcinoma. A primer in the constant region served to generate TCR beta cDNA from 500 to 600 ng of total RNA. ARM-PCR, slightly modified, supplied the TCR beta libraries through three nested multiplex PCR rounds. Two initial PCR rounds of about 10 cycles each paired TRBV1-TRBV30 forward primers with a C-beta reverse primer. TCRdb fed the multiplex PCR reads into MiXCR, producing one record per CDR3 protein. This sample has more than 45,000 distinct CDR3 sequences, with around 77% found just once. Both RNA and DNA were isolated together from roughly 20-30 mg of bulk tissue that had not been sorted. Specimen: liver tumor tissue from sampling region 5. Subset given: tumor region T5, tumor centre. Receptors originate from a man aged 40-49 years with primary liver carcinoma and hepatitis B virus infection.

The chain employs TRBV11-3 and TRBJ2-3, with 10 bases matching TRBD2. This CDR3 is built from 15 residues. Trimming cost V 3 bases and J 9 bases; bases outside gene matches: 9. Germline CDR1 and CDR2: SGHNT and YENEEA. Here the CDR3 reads CASSFSGRRIDTQYF. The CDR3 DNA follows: TGTGCCAGCAGCTTTAGCGGGAGGCGCATAGACACGCAGTATTTT.

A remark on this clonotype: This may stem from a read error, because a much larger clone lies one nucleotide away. CDR3 amino acids: CASRGLAGVTGELFF. DNA of the CDR3: TGTGCCAGCAGAGGACTAGCGGGAGTCACCGGGGAGCTGTTTTTT. The rearrangement joins TRBV2 to TRBJ2-2, with 13 nucleotides matching TRBD2. V trimming: 6 bases; J trimming: 4 bases; junction bases outside the gene matches: 2. Germline values: CDR1 SNHLY, CDR2 FYNNEI. The CDR3 is 15 amino acids.

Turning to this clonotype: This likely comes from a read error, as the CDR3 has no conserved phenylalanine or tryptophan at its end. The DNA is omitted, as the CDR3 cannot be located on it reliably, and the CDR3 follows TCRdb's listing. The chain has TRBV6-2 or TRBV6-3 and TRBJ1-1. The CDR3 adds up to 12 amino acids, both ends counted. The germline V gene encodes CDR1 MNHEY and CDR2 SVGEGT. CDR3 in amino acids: CASRDGLIEASS.

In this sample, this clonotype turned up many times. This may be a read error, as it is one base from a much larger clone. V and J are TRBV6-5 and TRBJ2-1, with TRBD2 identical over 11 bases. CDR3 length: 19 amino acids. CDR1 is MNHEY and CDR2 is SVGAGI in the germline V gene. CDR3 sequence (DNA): TGTGCCGGCAGTTACTCCGGACTAGCGGGCCAAAATAGGTACAATGAGCAGTTCTTC. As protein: CAGSYSGLAGQNRYNEQFF.

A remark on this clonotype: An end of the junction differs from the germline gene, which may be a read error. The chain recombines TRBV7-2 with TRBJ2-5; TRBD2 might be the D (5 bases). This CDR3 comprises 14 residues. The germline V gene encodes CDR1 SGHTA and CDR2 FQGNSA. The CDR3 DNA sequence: TGTACCAGCAGCTTATTTGAGGAGGTGAAGACCCTGTACTTC. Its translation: CTSSLFEEVKTLYF.

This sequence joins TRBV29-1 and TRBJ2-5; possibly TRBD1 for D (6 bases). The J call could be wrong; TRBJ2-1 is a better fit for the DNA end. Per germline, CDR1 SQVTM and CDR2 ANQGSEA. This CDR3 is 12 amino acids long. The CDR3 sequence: CSVWDMGETQFF. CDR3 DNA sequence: TGCAGCGTCTGGGACATGGGAGAGACCCAGTTCTTC.

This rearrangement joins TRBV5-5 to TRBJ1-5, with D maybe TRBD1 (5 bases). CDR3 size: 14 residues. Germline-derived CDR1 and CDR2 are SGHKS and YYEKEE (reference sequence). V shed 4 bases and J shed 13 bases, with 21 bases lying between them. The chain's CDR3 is CASSSGGVVQPQHF. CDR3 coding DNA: TGTGCCAGCAGCAGCGGGGGGGTAGTTCAACCTCAGCATTTT.

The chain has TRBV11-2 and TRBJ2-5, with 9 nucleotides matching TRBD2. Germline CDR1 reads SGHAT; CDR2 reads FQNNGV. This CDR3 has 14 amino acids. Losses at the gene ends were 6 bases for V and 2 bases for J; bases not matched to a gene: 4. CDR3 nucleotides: TGTGCCAGCAGGTTAAGCGGGGGGCAAGAGACCCAGTACTTC. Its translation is CASRLSGGQETQYF. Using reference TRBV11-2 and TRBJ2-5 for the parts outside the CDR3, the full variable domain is EAGVAQSPRYKIIEKRQSVAFWCNPISGHATLYWYQQILGQGPKLLIQFQNNGVVDDSQLPKDRFSAERLKGVDSTLKIQPAKLEDSAVYLCASRLSGGQETQYFGPGTRLLVL.

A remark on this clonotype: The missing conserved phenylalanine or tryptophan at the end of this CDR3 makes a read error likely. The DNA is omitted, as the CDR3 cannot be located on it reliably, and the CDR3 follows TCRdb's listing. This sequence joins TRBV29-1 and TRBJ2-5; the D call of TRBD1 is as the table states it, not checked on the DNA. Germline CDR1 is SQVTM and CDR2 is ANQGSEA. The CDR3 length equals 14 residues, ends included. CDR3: CSVEDVGQGDTQYI.

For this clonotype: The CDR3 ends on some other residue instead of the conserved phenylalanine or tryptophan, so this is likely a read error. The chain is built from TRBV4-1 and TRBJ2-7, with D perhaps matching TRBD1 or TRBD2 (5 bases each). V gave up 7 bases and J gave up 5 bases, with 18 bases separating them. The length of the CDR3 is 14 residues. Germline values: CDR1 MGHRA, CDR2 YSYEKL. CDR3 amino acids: CASILLGVGDEQYL. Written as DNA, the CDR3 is TGCGCCAGCATCCTCCTAGGGGTCGGGGACGAGCAGTACCTC.

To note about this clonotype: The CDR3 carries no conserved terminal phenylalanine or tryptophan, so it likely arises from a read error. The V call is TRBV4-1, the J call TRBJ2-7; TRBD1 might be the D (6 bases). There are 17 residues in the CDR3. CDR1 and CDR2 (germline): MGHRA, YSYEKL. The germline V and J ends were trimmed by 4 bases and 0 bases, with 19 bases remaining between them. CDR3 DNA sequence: TGCGCCAGCAGCCGAGGAGGACGGCAGGGGCTCTCCTACGAGCAGTACCTC. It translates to CASSRGGRQGLSYEQYL.

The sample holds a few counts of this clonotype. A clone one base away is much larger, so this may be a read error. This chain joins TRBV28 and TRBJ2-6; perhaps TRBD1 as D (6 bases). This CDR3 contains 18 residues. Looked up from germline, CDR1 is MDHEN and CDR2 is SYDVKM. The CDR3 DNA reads TGTGCCAGCAGCAGGGGTGAGACCGTCCTCTCTGGGGTCAACGTCCTGACTTTC. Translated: CASSRGETVLSGVNVLTF.

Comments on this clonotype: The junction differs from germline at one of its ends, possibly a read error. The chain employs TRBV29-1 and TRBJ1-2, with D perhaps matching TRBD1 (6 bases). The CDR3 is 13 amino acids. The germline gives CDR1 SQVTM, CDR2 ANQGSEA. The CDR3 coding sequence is TGCAGCGTCCGATATGGGGGCGCCTATGGCTACACGTTC. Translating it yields CSVRYGGAYGYTF. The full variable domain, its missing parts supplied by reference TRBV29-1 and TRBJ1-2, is SAVISQKPSRDICQRGTSLTIQCQVDSQVTMMFWYRQQPGQSLTLIATANQGSEATYESGFVIDKFPISRPNLTFSTLTVSNMSPEDSSIYLCSVRYGGAYGYTFGSGTRLTVV.

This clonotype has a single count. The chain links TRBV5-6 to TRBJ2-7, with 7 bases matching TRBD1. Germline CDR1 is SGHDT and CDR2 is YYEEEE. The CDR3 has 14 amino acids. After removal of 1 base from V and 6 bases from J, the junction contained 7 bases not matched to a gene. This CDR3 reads CASSLRTGYCEQYF. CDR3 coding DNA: TGTGCCAGCAGCTTGCGGACAGGATACTGCGAGCAGTACTTC.

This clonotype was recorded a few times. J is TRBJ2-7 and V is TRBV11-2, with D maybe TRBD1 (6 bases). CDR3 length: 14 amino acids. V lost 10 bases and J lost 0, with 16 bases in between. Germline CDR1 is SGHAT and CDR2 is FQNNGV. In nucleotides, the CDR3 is TGTGCCAATAGCTCTAACAGGGACTCCTACGAGCAGTACTTC. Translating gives CANSSNRDSYEQYF.

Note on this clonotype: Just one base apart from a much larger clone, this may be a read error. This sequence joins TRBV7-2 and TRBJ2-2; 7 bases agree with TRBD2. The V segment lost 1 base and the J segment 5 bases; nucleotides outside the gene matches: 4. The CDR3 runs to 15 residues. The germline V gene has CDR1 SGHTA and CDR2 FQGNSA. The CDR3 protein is CASSLGVGGTGELFF. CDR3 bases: TGTGCCAGCAGCTTAGGAGTGGGAGGGACCGGGGAGCTGTTTTTT. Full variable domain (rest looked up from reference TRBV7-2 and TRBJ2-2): GAGVSQSPSNKVTEKGKDVELRCDPISGHTALYWYRQSLGQGLEFLIYFQGNSAPDKSGLPSDRFSAERTGGSVSTLTIQRTQQEDSAVYLCASSLGVGGTGELFFGEGSRLTVL.

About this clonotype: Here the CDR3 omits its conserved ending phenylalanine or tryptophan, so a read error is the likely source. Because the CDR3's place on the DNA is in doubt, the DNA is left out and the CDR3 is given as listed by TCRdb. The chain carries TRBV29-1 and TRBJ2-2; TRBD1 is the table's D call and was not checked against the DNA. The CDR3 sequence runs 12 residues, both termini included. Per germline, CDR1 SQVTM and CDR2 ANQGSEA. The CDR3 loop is CSGGQGSGELVL.

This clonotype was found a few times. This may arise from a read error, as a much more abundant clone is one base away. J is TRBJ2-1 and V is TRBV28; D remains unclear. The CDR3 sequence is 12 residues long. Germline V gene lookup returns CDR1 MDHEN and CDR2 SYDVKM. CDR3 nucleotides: TGTGCCAGCAGCTGGGCCAACAATGATCAGTTCTTC. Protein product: CASSWANNDQFF.

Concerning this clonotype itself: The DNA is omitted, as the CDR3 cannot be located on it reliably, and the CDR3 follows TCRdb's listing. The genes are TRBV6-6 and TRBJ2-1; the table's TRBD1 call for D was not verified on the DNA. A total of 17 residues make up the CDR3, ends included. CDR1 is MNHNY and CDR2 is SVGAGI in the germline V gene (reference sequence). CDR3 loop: CGSSYSVGQGIHKEQFF.

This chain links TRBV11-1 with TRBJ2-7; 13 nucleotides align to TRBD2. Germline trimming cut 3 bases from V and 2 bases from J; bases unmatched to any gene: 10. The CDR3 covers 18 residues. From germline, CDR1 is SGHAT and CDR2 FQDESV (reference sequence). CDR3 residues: CASSFPGTSGTLTYEQYF. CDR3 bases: TGTGCCAGCAGCTTTCCCGGGACTAGCGGGACCCTTACCTACGAGCAGTACTTC. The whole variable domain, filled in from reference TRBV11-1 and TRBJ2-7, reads EAEVAQSPRYKITEKSQAVAFWCDPISGHATLYWYRQILGQGPELLVQFQDESVVDDSQLPKDRFSAERLKGVDSTLKIQPAELGDSAMYLCASSFPGTSGTLTYEQYFGPGTRLTVT.

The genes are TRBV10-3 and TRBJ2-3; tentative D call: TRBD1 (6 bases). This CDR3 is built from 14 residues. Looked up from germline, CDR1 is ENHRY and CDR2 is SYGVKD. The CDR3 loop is CVVSGTRGTDTQYF. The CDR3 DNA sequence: TGTGTCGTATCCGGGACAAGGGGCACAGATACGCAGTATTTT.

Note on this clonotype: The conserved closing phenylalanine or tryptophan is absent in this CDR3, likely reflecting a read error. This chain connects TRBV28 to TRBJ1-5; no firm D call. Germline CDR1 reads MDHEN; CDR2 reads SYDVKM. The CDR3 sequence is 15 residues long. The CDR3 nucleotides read TGTACCAGCAGTCCCCCAGGACTTAGCAACCAGCCCCAGCATTAT. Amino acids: CTSSPPGLSNQPQHY.

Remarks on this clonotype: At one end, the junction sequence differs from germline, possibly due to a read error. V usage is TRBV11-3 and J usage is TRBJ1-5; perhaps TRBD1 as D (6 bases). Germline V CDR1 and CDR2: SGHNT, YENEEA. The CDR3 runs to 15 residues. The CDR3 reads CASSLDQGMAQHQHF. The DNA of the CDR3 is TGTGCCAGTAGCTTAGATCAGGGGATGGCTCAGCACCAGCATTTT. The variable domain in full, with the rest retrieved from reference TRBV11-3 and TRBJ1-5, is EAGVVQSPRYKIIEKKQPVAFWCNPISGHNTLYWYLQNLGQGPELLIRYENEEAVDDSQLPKDRFSAERLKGVDSTLKIQPAELGDSAVYLCASSLDQGMAQHQHFGDGTRLSIL.